The next 9 T cell receptor beta chains were all read from a single sample in a study of PD-L1 blockade in urothelial cancer. Sequencing was performed with immunoSEQ multiplex PCR; in TCRdb, only in-frame clones are kept and a portion is missing. Of roughly 90,000 clones listed, more than 85% are singletons. Here the sequenced sample was PBMCs, taken around atezolizumab (anti-PD-L1) treatment. These TCRs come from a man aged 55-75 years with urothelial cancer.

The J gene is TRBJ1-2, the V gene TRBV6-6, with 7 bases fitting TRBD1. The CDR3 runs 15 residues. CDR1 is MNHNY and CDR2 is SVGAGI in the germline V gene (reference sequence). V lost 2 bases to trimming and J lost 5 bases; unmatched junction nucleotides: 8. The CDR3 is CASSYPGQAKYGYTF. The CDR3, as DNA: TGTGCCAGCAGTTACCCCGGACAGGCAAAATATGGCTACACCTTC.

This chain links TRBV11-3 with TRBJ2-7; D may be TRBD1 (6 bases). This CDR3 contains 13 residues. V was clipped by 0 bases and J by 5 bases, with 8 bases between them. Looked up from germline, CDR1 is SGHNT and CDR2 is YENEEA. The CDR3 coding sequence is TGTGCCAGCAGCTTAGATGGGGGCCACGAGCAGTACTTC. It yields the protein CASSLDGGHEQYF.

This rearrangement joins TRBV5-6 to TRBJ2-7; 7 nucleotides align to TRBD1. Per germline, CDR1 SGHDT and CDR2 YYEEEE. V lost 5 bases, J lost 3 bases, and 5 bases stayed unmatched. The CDR3 consists of 13 residues. This chain's CDR3 is CASSTRQGYEQYF. The CDR3 bases are TGTGCCAGCAGTACACGACAGGGCTACGAGCAGTACTTC.

The chain couples TRBV10-3 to TRBJ2-7; 9 bases fit TRBD1. CDR1 and CDR2 from the germline V gene are ENHRY and SYGVKD. The CDR3 spans 14 residues. V trimming: 6 bases; J trimming: 4 bases; junction bases outside the gene matches: 7. CDR3 sequence (DNA): TGTGCCATCAGCGCCTTCGACAGGGGGTACGAGCAGTACTTC. Protein: CAISAFDRGYEQYF.

The V and J genes are TRBV7-9 and TRBJ1-6, with 9 bases lining up with TRBD1. There are 15 residues in the CDR3. The germline V gene has CDR1 SEHNR and CDR2 FQNEAQ (reference sequence). The junction had 7 bases not matched to a gene; V was cut back by 5 bases and J by 8 bases. The CDR3 sequence: CASSKTGGSDSPLHF. CDR3 nucleotides: TGTGCCAGCAGCAAAACAGGGGGCAGCGATTCACCCCTCCACTTT.

The chain has TRBV2 and TRBJ1-5, with unresolved D. The CDR3 is made up of 14 amino acids. The germline V and J ends were trimmed by 6 bases and 4 bases, with 13 bases remaining between them. CDR1 and CDR2 from the germline V gene are SNHLY and FYNNEI. CDR3: CASRDPRTNQPQHF. The CDR3 DNA sequence: TGTGCCAGCAGAGACCCACGGACTAATCAGCCCCAGCATTTT.

This rearrangement joins TRBV19 to TRBJ1-5, with D unclear. The V and J ends lost 5 bases and 0 bases respectively, with 11 bases between them. Germline CDR1 reads LNHDA; CDR2 reads SQIVND (reference sequence). The CDR3 is 15 amino acids. This CDR3 is CASSPRTYSNQPQHF. The CDR3 nucleotides read TGTGCCAGTAGTCCCCGGACTTATAGCAATCAGCCCCAGCATTTT.

This chain connects TRBV5-4 to TRBJ2-5; 16 bases match TRBD2. The germline V gene has CDR1 SGHNT and CDR2 YYREEE (reference sequence). The V segment lost 4 bases and the J segment 5 bases; nucleotides outside the gene matches: 8. The CDR3 totals 17 residues. This CDR3 reads CASSPGTSGGAQETQYF. CDR3 in DNA: TGTGCCAGCAGCCCAGGGACTAGCGGGGGGGCCCAGGAGACCCAGTACTTC.

This clone was counted once. The genes are TRBV18 and TRBJ2-7; D is unresolved. This CDR3 has 13 amino acids. The V end was cut by 2 bases, the J end by 1 base, with 6 bases between. Germline loops: CDR1 KGHSH, CDR2 LQKENI. CDR3 protein: CASSPSRSYEQYF. The CDR3 nucleotides are TGTGCCAGCTCACCATCGAGGTCCTACGAGCAGTACTTC.